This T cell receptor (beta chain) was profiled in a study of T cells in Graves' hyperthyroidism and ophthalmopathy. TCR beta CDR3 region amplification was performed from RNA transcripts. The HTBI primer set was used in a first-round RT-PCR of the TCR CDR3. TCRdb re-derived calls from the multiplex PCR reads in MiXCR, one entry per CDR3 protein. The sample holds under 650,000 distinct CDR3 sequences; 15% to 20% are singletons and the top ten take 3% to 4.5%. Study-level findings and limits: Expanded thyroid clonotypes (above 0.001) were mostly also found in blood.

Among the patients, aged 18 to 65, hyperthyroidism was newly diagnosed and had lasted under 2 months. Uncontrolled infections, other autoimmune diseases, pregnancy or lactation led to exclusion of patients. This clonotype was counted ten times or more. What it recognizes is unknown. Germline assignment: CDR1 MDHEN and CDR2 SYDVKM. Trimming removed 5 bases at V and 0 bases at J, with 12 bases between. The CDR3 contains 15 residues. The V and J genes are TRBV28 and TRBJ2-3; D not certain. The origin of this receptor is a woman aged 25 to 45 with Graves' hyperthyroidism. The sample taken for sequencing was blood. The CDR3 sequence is CASSPLVGSTDTQYF. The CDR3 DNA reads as TGTGCCAGCAGTCCTTTAGTAGGAAGCACAGATACGCAGTATTTT.